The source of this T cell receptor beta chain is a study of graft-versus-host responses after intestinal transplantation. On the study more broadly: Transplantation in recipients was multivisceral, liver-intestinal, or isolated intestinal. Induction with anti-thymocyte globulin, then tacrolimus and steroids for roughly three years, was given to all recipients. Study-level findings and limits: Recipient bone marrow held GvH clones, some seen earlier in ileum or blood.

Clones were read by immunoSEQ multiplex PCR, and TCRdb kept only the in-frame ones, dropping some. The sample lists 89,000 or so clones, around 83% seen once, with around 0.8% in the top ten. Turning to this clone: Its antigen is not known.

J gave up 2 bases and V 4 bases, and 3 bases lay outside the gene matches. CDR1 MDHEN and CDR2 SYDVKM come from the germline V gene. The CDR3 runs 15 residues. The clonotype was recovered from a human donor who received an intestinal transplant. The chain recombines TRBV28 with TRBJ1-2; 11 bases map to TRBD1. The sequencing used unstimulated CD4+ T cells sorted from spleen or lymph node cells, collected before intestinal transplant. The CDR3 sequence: CASSSGTGGNYGYTF. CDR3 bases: TGTGCCAGCAGTTCCGGGACAGGGGGAAACTATGGCTACACCTTC.